Below are 31 T cell receptor beta chains sequenced from a single sample in a study of blood T cell repertoires in COVID-19. Here immunoSEQ multiplex PCR was the method, and the copy in TCRdb shows in-frame clones only, minus some. The table includes fewer than 60,000 clones, around 90% detected once. Sequencing input: peripheral blood. The receptors come from a human donor with active COVID-19. The donor label of this sample is uncertain.

V and J are TRBV7-8 and TRBJ1-2; D may be TRBD1 (6 bases). Looked up from germline, CDR1 is SGHVS and CDR2 is FQNEAQ. Trimming shortened V by 3 bases and J by 1 base, and 12 bases separated the two germline ends. The CDR3 loop spans 15 amino acids. The CDR3 DNA sequence: TGTGCCAGCAGCTTGGGGGGGCCGGGTAACTATGGCTACACCTTC. As protein: CASSLGGPGNYGYTF.

The rearrangement joins TRBV19 to TRBJ2-3; D is unresolved. This CDR3 comprises 16 residues. Deletions cut 6 bases from V and 5 bases from J, with 21 bases between. CDR1 is LNHDA, CDR2 SQIVND, per germline (reference sequence). This CDR3 is CASSTHLILSLDTQYF. Written as DNA, the CDR3 is TGTGCCAGTAGCACCCATCTGATACTAAGTCTAGATACGCAGTATTTT.

As DNA, the CDR3 is TGTGCCAGTAGTAAATCGGGACAGGGACACTATGGCTACACCTTC. Translation gives CASSKSGQGHYGYTF. This chain connects TRBV19 to TRBJ1-2; TRBD1 agrees at 9 bases. J lost 3 bases, V lost 4 bases, and 6 bases had no gene match. Germline CDR1 is LNHDA and CDR2 is SQIVND (reference sequence). CDR3 length: 15 amino acids.

The chain joins TRBV7-2 to TRBJ1-6; D gene unclear. The V gene lost 4 bases and the J gene lost 7 bases, with 5 bases spanning the gap. CDR3 length: 12 amino acids. Looked up from germline, CDR1 is SGHTA and CDR2 is FQGNSA. The CDR3 DNA reads as TGTGCCAGCAGCTACCTAAATTCACCCCTCCACTTT. This codes for CASSYLNSPLHF.

The chain is built from TRBV15 and TRBJ2-7, with 10 bases aligning to TRBD1. Germline V CDR1 and CDR2: LNHNV, YYDKDF (reference sequence). The CDR3 extends over 14 amino acids. Trimming took 0 bases from V and 6 from J; bases not matched to a gene: 2. CDR3 nucleotide sequence: TGTGCCACCAGCAGAGAGACAGGGGGCGGCGAGCAGTACTTC. Protein sequence: CATSRETGGGEQYF. Based on the CDR3 plus reference TRBV15 and TRBJ2-7, the full variable domain is DAMVIQNPRYQVTQFGKPVTLSCSQTLNHNVMYWYQQKSSQAPKLLFHYYDKDFNNEADTPDNFQSRRPNTSFCFLDIRSPGLGDTAMYLCATSRETGGGEQYFGPGTRLTVT.

This clone was seen a few times. This rearrangement joins TRBV15 to TRBJ1-2; weak D call: TRBD1 (5 bases). V was shortened by 2 bases and J by 7 bases, with 20 bases between the two germline ends. The CDR3 loop spans 16 amino acids. Germline CDR1 LNHNV, CDR2 YYDKDF (reference sequence). The CDR3, as DNA: TGTGCCACCAGCAGACCCGAAGACAGTCCCTTCGTTGGCTACACCTTC. This gives the protein CATSRPEDSPFVGYTF.

V and J are TRBV11-1 and TRBJ1-2; D call uncertain. The V gene lost 1 base and the J gene lost 5 bases, with 14 bases spanning the gap. The CDR3 covers 15 residues. Per germline, CDR1 SGHAT and CDR2 FQDESV (reference sequence). The CDR3 nucleotides are TGTGCCAGCAGCTTAGGGTTTGGGAGTGTATATGGCTACACCTTC. Encoded protein: CASSLGFGSVYGYTF. Variable domain in full (rest from reference TRBV11-1 and TRBJ1-2): EAEVAQSPRYKITEKSQAVAFWCDPISGHATLYWYRQILGQGPELLVQFQDESVVDDSQLPKDRFSAERLKGVDSTLKIQPAELGDSAMYLCASSLGFGSVYGYTFGSGTRLTVV.

CDR3 loop: CASSRGLAGGGETQYF. The CDR3 coding sequence is TGTGCCAGCAGTCGGGGACTAGCGGGAGGGGGGGAGACCCAGTACTTC. The chain couples TRBV27 to TRBJ2-5, with 16 bases identical to TRBD2. Germline V gene lookup returns CDR1 MNHEY and CDR2 SMNVEV (reference sequence). J lost 5 bases, V lost 5 bases, and 5 bases had no gene match. The CDR3 is 16 amino acids.

The J gene is TRBJ2-2, the V gene TRBV5-1, with 9 nucleotides matching TRBD1. Trimming removed 2 bases from V and 5 bases from J; junction bases left unmatched: 1. The CDR3 has 14 residues. The germline CDR1 and CDR2 sequences are SGHRS and YFSETQ. The CDR3 loop is CASSLGQGTGELFF. The DNA of the CDR3 is TGCGCCAGCAGCTTAGGACAGGGGACCGGGGAGCTGTTTTTT.

The chain has TRBV19 and TRBJ2-3; 11 bases map to TRBD2. J lost 6 bases, V lost 5 bases, and 7 bases had no gene match. CDR3 length equals 15 residues. CDR1 and CDR2 from the germline V gene are LNHDA and SQIVND (reference sequence). CDR3 nucleotides: TGTGCCAGTAGTTTTAGCGGGGGGGCCCGGGATACGCAGTATTTT. As protein: CASSFSGGARDTQYF.

This clone was seen only once. This rearrangement joins TRBV25-1 to TRBJ2-5, with 8 bases matching TRBD1. The CDR3 is made up of 14 amino acids. The J segment lost 6 bases and the V segment lost 4 bases, leaving 7 bases of the junction unmatched. The germline CDR1 and CDR2 sequences are MGHDK and SYGVNS. The CDR3 DNA reads TGTGCCAGCAGTGGGACAGGGCCGGGGAAGACCCAGTACTTC. Translating it yields CASSGTGPGKTQYF.

The chain uses TRBV2 and TRBJ1-1; D uncertain. V gave up 6 bases and J gave up 1 base, with 12 bases separating them. The CDR3 contains 14 residues. The germline V gene has CDR1 SNHLY and CDR2 FYNNEI. The CDR3 sequence: CASRFGGSNTEAFF. CDR3 sequence (DNA): TGTGCCAGCAGGTTCGGAGGGTCGAACACTGAAGCTTTCTTT.

The chain combines TRBV2 with TRBJ2-5; TRBD2 aligns across 12 bases. In germline, CDR1 is SNHLY, CDR2 FYNNEI. V shed 2 bases, J shed 5 bases, and the junction held 15 bases outside the gene matches. The CDR3 runs 19 residues. CDR3 amino acids: CASSERWTSGEKSGETQYF. In DNA form, the CDR3 reads TGTGCCAGCAGTGAAAGGTGGACTAGCGGGGAAAAGAGCGGGGAGACCCAGTACTTC.

This sequence joins TRBV6-2 or TRBV6-3 and TRBJ2-4; no clear D gene. Looked up from germline, CDR1 is MNHEY and CDR2 is SVGEGT. Deletions cut 4 bases from V and 2 bases from J, with 18 bases between. The CDR3 is made up of 17 amino acids. CDR3 sequence (DNA): TGTGCCAGCAGTTTAATCCGAGTCCTGAGGACCAAAAACATTCAGTACTTC. This encodes CASSLIRVLRTKNIQYF.

The chain links TRBV9 to TRBJ1-2; 11 nucleotides match TRBD1. With V trimmed by 0 bases and J by 6 bases, 7 bases remained unmatched. The V gene's germline CDR1 is SGDLS and CDR2 YYNGEE. This CDR3 is built from 16 residues. CDR3 nucleotides: TGTGCCAGCAGCGTAGACTTTACGGGACAGGGGGATGGCTACACCTTC. Its protein is CASSVDFTGQGDGYTF. Based on the CDR3 plus reference TRBV9 and TRBJ1-2, the full variable domain is DSGVTQTPKHLITATGQRVTLRCSPRSGDLSVYWYQQSLDQGLQFLIQYYNGEERAKGNILERFSAQQFPDLHSELNLSSLELGDSALYFCASSVDFTGQGDGYTFGSGTRLTVV.

The V and J genes are TRBV10-1 and TRBJ2-3; 8 nucleotides line up with TRBD2. CDR3 length equals 14 residues. Trimming cost V 3 bases and J 1 base; bases outside gene matches: 0. Germline CDR1 and CDR2: WNHNN and SYGVQD (reference sequence). CDR3 in amino acids: CASSEAGGTDTQYF. The CDR3 DNA reads as TGCGCCAGCAGTGAAGCGGGGGGCACAGATACGCAGTATTTT.

V and J are TRBV4-1 and TRBJ2-7, with TRBD1 matching 8 bases. This CDR3 has 19 amino acids. Per germline, CDR1 MGHRA and CDR2 YSYEKL. Unmatched junction bases numbered 15, after V lost 0 bases and J lost 2 bases. The CDR3 protein is CASSQDPGARQGTTYEQYF. DNA for the CDR3: TGCGCCAGCAGCCAAGATCCCGGGGCGAGACAGGGGACAACCTACGAGCAGTACTTC.

The chain uses TRBV5-6 and TRBJ2-7; D is undetermined. Trimming removed 4 bases from V and 2 bases from J, with 10 bases in between. The CDR3 covers 13 residues. CDR1 is SGHDT, CDR2 YYEEEE, per germline. In nucleotides, the CDR3 is TGTGCCAGCAGCCCCGACAAGACCTACGAGCAGTACTTC. It translates to CASSPDKTYEQYF.

The chain recombines TRBV19 with TRBJ2-7; D uncertain. The V end was cut by 4 bases, the J end by 0 bases, with 10 bases between. In germline, CDR1 is LNHDA, CDR2 SQIVND (reference sequence). This CDR3 comprises 14 residues. CDR3 amino acids: CASSTFRSSYEQYF. In nucleotides, the CDR3 is TGTGCCAGTAGTACCTTTAGGAGCTCCTACGAGCAGTACTTC.

This clone showed up just a few times. The chain uses TRBV7-9 and TRBJ2-1; a possible D gene is TRBD2 (6 bases). CDR1 and CDR2 from the germline V gene are SEHNR and FQNEAQ (reference sequence). Trimming stripped 2 bases from V and 1 base from J, with 12 bases between. CDR3 length: 16 residues. This CDR3 reads CASSLSLAASYNEQFF. CDR3 in DNA: TGTGCCAGCAGCTTATCCTTAGCGGCTTCCTACAATGAGCAGTTCTTC.

The chain has TRBV5-1 and TRBJ1-4; 7 bases match TRBD1. This CDR3 comprises 16 residues. CDR1 and CDR2 (germline): SGHRS, YFSETQ. With 4 bases clipped from V and 2 bases from J, the junction kept 8 bases outside the gene matches. The CDR3 DNA sequence: TGCGCCAGCAGCAAACAGGGGTCCGAGACTAATGAAAAACTGTTTTTT. Translated, it gives CASSKQGSETNEKLFF. The full variable domain, with the rest looked up from reference TRBV5-1 and TRBJ1-4, is KAGVTQTPRYLIKTRGQQVTLSCSPISGHRSVSWYQQTPGQGLQFLFEYFSETQRNKGNFPGRFSGRQFSNSRSEMNVSTLELGDSALYLCASSKQGSETNEKLFFGSGTQLSVL.

The chain employs TRBV4-1 and TRBJ2-6; tentatively, D is TRBD1 (6 bases). The CDR3 length is 19 residues. CDR1 and CDR2 from the germline V gene are MGHRA and YSYEKL. The ends were cut back, 3 bases at V and 0 bases at J, with 18 bases in the middle. The CDR3 is CASSQVRGSPRSGANVLTF. DNA of the CDR3: TGCGCCAGCAGCCAGGTTAGGGGGAGTCCCCGCTCTGGGGCCAACGTCCTGACTTTC.

The chain combines TRBV29-1 with TRBJ2-7; 8 bases are shared with TRBD1. The length of the CDR3 is 13 residues. The germline gives CDR1 SQVTM, CDR2 ANQGSEA. Losses at the gene ends were 7 bases for V and 2 bases for J; bases not matched to a gene: 7. CDR3 nucleotides: TGCAGCGCCGGACAGGGAAGCACCTACGAGCAGTACTTC. Amino acids: CSAGQGSTYEQYF.

The V and J genes are TRBV11-2 and TRBJ2-1; 10 positions match TRBD2. The CDR3 has 16 amino acids. The V gene's germline CDR1 is SGHAT and CDR2 FQNNGV. The trim removed 5 bases at V and 0 bases at J, leaving 4 bases unmatched. The CDR3 DNA is TGTGCCAGCAGCAGATCTAGCGGGAGCTCCTACAATGAGCAGTTCTTC. Translating it yields CASSRSSGSSYNEQFF.

V usage is TRBV9 and J usage is TRBJ2-1, with D perhaps matching TRBD2 (5 bases). V was clipped by 2 bases and J by 9 bases, with 9 bases between them. The CDR3 contains 12 residues. Germline values: CDR1 SGDLS, CDR2 YYNGEE. The chain's CDR3 is CASSVSVGEQFF. CDR3 sequence (DNA): TGTGCCAGCAGCGTTAGCGTCGGTGAGCAGTTCTTC.

A remark on this clone: The identical CDR3 is also encoded by other nucleotide sequences in the sample. V and J are TRBV19 and TRBJ1-5, with D perhaps matching TRBD1 (6 bases). Trimming pared 4 bases from V and 0 bases from J, leaving 10 bases between. The CDR3 totals 15 residues. Germline V gives CDR1 LNHDA, CDR2 SQIVND (reference sequence). The CDR3 DNA reads as TGTGCCAGTAGTAGGGGGGGCGCTAGCAATCAGCCCCAGCATTTT. It codes for CASSRGGASNQPQHF.

The chain joins TRBV10-3 to TRBJ1-3; no clear D. The CDR3 is 13 residues long. CDR1 is ENHRY and CDR2 is SYGVKD in the germline V gene. V gave up 6 bases and J gave up 0 bases, with 6 bases separating them. CDR3 loop: CAIRQSSGNTIYF. CDR3 DNA: TGTGCCATCAGACAGAGCTCTGGAAACACCATATATTTT.

The chain couples TRBV4-2 to TRBJ1-5; 10 bases match TRBD1. From germline, CDR1 is LGHNA and CDR2 YNFKEQ. Trimming cost V 4 bases and J 0 bases; bases outside gene matches: 9. The CDR3 consists of 18 residues. The CDR3 nucleotides are TGTGCCAGCAGCCCGATAGCCGGGACAGGGGATAGCAATCAGCCCCAGCATTTT. Its translation is CASSPIAGTGDSNQPQHF.

The V and J genes are TRBV27 and TRBJ1-1; possible D gene TRBD1, 5 bases. Germline V CDR1 and CDR2: MNHEY, SMNVEV (reference sequence). The V end lost 1 base, the J end lost 2 bases, and 8 bases lay between the germline ends. CDR3 length: 14 residues. CDR3 nucleotides: TGTGCCAGCAGTTTATTAAGGGGCAACACTGAAGCTTTCTTT. Protein: CASSLLRGNTEAFF.

The chain couples TRBV5-6 to TRBJ2-7; a possible D gene is TRBD2 (6 bases). CDR3 size: 14 residues. The germline V gene has CDR1 SGHDT and CDR2 YYEEEE. V lost 2 bases and J 2 bases, leaving 11 bases between the germline ends. CDR3 protein: CASSFAGTTYEQYF. The CDR3 DNA sequence: TGTGCCAGCAGCTTTGCGGGGACGACCTACGAGCAGTACTTC.

The J gene is TRBJ2-1, the V gene TRBV7-2; 10 nucleotides match TRBD1. Trimming removed 6 bases from V and 8 bases from J; junction bases left unmatched: 7. The CDR3 is 14 amino acids. Germline V gene data show CDR1 as SGHTA and CDR2 as FQGNSA. CDR3: CASRAHGQGDEQFF. CDR3 in DNA: TGTGCCAGCAGGGCCCACGGACAGGGGGATGAGCAGTTCTTC.